Listed here is a single T cell receptor (beta chain). A read error may explain this, as a much larger clone is one base away. V lost 5 bases and J 2 bases, leaving 10 bases between the germline ends. Germline V gene lookup returns CDR1 MDHEN and CDR2 SYDVKM. CDR3 size: 14 residues. Described time point: longitudinal time-point 1 (baseline). TCRdb passed the 5' RACE reads through MiXCR, listing each CDR3 protein once. The table records some 77,000 distinct CDR3 sequences, approximately 14% of them present only once. The sample originates from a study of neurological immune-mediated disorders. The receptor was isolated from a female donor with HTLV-1-associated myelopathy (HAM/TSP). Sequencing used PBMCs. V usage is TRBV28 and J usage is TRBJ1-3, with a possible D match to TRBD1 (5 bases). The CDR3 reads CASSGAGAGNTIYF. The CDR3 coding sequence is TGTGCCAGCAGTGGGGCAGGCGCTGGAAACACCATATATTTT.